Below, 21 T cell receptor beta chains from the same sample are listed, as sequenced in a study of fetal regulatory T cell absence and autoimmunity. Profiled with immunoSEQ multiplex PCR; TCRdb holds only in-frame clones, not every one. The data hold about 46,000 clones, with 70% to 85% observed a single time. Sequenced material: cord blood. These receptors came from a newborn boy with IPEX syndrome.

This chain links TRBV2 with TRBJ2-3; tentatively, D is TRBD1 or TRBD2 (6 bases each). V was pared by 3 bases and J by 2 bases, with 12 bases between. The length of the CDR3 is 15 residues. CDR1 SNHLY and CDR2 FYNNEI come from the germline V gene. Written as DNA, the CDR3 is TGTGCCAGCAGTGACCGACGGGGGCCCACAGATACGCAGTATTTT. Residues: CASSDRRGPTDTQYF.

CDR3 sequence: CASSPGTGWDTEAFF. The CDR3 DNA follows: TGTGCCAGCAGCCCTGGAACCGGGTGGGACACTGAAGCTTTCTTT. The chain links TRBV7-9 to TRBJ1-1, with D unresolved. The CDR3 loop spans 15 amino acids. CDR1 and CDR2 from the germline V gene are SEHNR and FQNEAQ (reference sequence). The V and J ends lost 5 bases and 3 bases respectively, with 16 bases between them.

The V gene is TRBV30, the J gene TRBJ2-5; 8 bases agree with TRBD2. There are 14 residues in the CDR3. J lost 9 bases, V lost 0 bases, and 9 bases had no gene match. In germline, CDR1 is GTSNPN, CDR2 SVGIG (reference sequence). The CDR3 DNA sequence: TGTGCCTGGAGTGTTAGCGGGGCCCTTGCGGCCCAGTACTTC. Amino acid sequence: CAWSVSGALAAQYF.

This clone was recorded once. The CDR3 sequence is CASSQGASGGYQETQYF. CDR3 in DNA: TGTGCCAGCAGCCAAGGGGCTAGCGGGGGCTACCAAGAGACCCAGTACTTC. The chain recombines TRBV4-2 with TRBJ2-5, with TRBD2 matching 10 bases. V lost 1 base to trimming and J lost 0 bases; unmatched junction nucleotides: 5. Germline values: CDR1 LGHNA, CDR2 YNFKEQ. This CDR3 is 17 amino acids long.

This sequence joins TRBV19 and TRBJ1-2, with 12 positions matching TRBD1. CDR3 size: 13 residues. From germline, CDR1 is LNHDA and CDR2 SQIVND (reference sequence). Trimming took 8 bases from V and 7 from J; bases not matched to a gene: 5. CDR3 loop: CASRDRGLGGYTF. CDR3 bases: TGTGCCAGTCGGGACAGGGGGCTCGGTGGCTACACCTTC.

The CDR3 bases are TGTGCCAGTAGGAGGACAGGGGCAGATACGCAGTATTTT. Translation gives CASRRTGADTQYF. The chain has TRBV19 and TRBJ2-3; 9 positions agree with TRBD1. Germline V gene data show CDR1 as LNHDA and CDR2 as SQIVND (reference sequence). The CDR3 is 13 residues long. V was clipped by 6 bases and J by 4 bases; unmatched bases: 2. The full variable domain, rest sourced from reference TRBV19 and TRBJ2-3, is DGGITQSPKYLFRKEGQNVTLSCEQNLNHDAMYWYRQDPGQGLRLIYYSQIVNDFQKGDIAEGYSVSREKKESFPLTVTSAQKNPTAFYLCASRRTGADTQYFGPGTRLTVL.

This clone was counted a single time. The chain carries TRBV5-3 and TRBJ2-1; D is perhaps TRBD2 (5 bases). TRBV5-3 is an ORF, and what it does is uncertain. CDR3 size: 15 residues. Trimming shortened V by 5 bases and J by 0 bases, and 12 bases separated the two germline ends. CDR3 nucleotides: TGTGCCAGAAGGGCCCGGCGGGCCTCCTACAATGAGCAGTTCTTC. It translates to CARRARRASYNEQFF.

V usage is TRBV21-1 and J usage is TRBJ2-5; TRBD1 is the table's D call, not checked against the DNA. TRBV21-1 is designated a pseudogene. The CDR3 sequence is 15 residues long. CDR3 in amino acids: CASSKDRGHRETQYF. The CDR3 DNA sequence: TGTGCCAGCAGCAAAGACAGGGGGCACCGAGAGACCCAGTACTTC.

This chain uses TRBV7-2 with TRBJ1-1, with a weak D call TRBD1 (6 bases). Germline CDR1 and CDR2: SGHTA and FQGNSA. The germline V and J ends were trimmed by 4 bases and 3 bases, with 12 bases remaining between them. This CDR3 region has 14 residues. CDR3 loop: CASSSGGRYTEAFF. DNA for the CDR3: TGTGCCAGCAGCTCGGGGGGGCGTTACACTGAAGCTTTCTTT.

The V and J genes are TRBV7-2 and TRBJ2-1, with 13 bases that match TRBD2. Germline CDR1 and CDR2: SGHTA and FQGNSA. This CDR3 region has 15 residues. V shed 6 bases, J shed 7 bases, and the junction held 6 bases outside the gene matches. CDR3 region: CASRYTSGGANEQFF. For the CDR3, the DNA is TGTGCCAGCAGATACACTAGCGGGGGGGCTAATGAGCAGTTCTTC.

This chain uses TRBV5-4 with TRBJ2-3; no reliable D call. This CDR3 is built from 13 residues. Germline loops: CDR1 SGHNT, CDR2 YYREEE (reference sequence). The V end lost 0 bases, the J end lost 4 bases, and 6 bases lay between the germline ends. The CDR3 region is CASSLEVSDTQYF. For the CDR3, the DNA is TGTGCCAGCAGCTTGGAGGTCTCAGATACGCAGTATTTT.

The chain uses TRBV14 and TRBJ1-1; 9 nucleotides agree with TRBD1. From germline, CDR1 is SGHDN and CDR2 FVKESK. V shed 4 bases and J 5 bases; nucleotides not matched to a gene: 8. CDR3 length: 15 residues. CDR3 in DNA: TGTGCCAGCAGCCTAAACAGGGGGCATGGGACTGAAGCTTTCTTT. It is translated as CASSLNRGHGTEAFF.

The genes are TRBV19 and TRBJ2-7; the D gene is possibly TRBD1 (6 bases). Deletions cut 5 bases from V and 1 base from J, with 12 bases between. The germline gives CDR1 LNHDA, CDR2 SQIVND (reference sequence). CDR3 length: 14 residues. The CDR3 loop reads CASSQRTVSYEQYF. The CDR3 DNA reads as TGTGCCAGTAGTCAAAGGACAGTATCCTACGAGCAGTACTTC.

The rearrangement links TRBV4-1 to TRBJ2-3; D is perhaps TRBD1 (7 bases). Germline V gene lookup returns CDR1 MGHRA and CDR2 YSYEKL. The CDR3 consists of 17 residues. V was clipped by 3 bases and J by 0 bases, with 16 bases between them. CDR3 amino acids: CASSHTVRDSSTDTQYF. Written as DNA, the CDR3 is TGCGCCAGCAGCCATACCGTGCGGGACAGCAGCACAGATACGCAGTATTTT.

In nucleotides, the CDR3 is TGTGCCAGCAGCTTAGAACTAGCGGGAATTCAGTACTTC. Its protein product is CASSLELAGIQYF. The chain employs TRBV11-2 and TRBJ2-4; 10 nucleotides match TRBD2. Germline V lookup: CDR1 SGHAT, CDR2 FQNNGV. Trimming took 0 bases from V and 10 from J; bases not matched to a gene: 0. CDR3 length: 13 amino acids.

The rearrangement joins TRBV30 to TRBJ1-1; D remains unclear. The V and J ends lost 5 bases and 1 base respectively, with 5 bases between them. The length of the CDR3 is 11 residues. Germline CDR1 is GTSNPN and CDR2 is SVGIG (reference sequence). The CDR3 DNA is TGTGCCTGGCGGGGGAACACTGAAGCTTTCTTT. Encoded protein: CAWRGNTEAFF.

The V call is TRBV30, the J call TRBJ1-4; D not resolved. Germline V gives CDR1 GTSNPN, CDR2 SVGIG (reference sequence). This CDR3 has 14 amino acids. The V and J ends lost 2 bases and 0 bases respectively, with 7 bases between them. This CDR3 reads CAWSPGATNEKLFF. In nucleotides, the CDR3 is TGTGCCTGGAGTCCTGGGGCAACTAATGAAAAACTGTTTTTT.

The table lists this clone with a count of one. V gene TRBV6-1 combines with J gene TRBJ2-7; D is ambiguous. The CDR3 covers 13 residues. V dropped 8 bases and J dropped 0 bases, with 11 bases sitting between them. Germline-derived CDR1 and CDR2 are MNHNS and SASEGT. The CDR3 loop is CASAWPHSYEQYF. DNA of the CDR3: TGTGCCAGCGCGTGGCCCCACTCCTACGAGCAGTACTTC.

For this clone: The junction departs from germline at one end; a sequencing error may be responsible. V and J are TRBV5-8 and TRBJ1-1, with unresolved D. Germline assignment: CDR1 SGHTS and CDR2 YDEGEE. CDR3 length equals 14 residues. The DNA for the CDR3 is TGTGCCAGCAGCCCTTCGTGGGCGGAGGACGAAATTTTTTTT. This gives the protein CASSPSWAEDEIFF.

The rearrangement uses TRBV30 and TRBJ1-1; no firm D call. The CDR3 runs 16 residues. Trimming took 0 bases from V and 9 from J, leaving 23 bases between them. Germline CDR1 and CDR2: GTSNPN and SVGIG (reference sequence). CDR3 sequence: CAWSVLDRRTTLKAFF. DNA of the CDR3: TGTGCCTGGAGTGTACTTGATCGCAGGACCACACTGAAAGCTTTCTTT. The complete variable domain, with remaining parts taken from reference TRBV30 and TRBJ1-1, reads SQTIHQWPATLVQPVGSPLSLECTVEGTSNPNLYWYRQAAGRGLQLLFYSVGIGQISSEVPQNLSASRPQDRQFILSSKKLLLSDSGFYLCAWSVLDRRTTLKAFFGQGTRLTVV.

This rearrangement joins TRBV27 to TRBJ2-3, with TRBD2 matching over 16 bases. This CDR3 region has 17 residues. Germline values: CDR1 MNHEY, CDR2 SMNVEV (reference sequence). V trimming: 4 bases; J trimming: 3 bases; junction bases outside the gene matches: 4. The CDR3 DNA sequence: TGTGCCAGCAGTTCGGGACTAGCGGGAGGGCCGACAGATACGCAGTATTTT. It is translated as CASSSGLAGGPTDTQYF.